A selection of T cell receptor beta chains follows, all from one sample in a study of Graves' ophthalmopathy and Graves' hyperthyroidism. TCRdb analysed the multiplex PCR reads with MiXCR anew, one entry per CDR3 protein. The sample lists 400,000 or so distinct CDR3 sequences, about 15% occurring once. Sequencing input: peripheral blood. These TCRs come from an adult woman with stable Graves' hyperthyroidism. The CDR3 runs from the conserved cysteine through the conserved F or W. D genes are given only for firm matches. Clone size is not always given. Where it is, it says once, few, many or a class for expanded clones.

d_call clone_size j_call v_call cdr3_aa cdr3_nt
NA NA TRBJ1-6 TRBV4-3 CASSRNRAPYNSPLHF TGCGCCAGCAGCCGGAACAGGGCCCCCTATAATTCACCCCTCCACTTT
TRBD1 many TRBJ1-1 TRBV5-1 CASSRGQGASFTEAFF TGCGCCAGCAGCAGAGGACAGGGGGCTAGCTTCACTGAAGCTTTCTTT
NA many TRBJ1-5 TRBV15 CATSRTGIGQPQHF TGTGCCACCAGCAGAACAGGGATAGGCCAGCCCCAGCATTTT
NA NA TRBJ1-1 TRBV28 CASSLSVGAFF TGTGCCAGCAGTTTGAGCGTGGGGGCTTTCTTT
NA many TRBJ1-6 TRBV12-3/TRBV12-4 CASSVGSSPLHF TGTGCCAGCAGCGTCGGGAGTTCACCCCTCCACTTT
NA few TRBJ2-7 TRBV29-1 CSVEFRDGSSYEQYF TGCAGCGTTGAATTCCGGGACGGGAGCTCCTACGAGCAGTACTTC
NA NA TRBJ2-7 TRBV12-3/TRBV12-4 CASSPAGGYSYEQYF TGTGCCAGCAGCCCCGCCGGGGGCTACTCCTACGAGCAGTACTTC
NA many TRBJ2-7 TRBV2 CASTGSPANEQYF TGTGCCAGCACTGGGAGCCCGGCTAACGAGCAGTACTTC
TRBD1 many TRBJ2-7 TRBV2 CASTTGTGGAGYEQYF TGTGCCAGCACTACCGGGACAGGGGGCGCCGGCTACGAGCAGTACTTC
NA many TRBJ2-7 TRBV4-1 CASSPSYSEGDEQYF TGCGCCAGCAGCCCTTCATACAGTGAGGGGGACGAGCAGTACTTC
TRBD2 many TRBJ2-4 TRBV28 CASGGLSWSGAKNIQYF TGTGCCAGCGGGGGACTAAGTTGGTCGGGAGCCAAAAACATTCAGTACTTC
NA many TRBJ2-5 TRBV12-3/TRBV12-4 CASRASSAFQETQYF TGTGCCAGCAGAGCAAGTTCAGCGTTCCAAGAGACCCAGTACTTC
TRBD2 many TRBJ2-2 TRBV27 CASSPGLAGTGELFF TGTGCCAGCAGCCCGGGACTAGCGGGAACCGGGGAGCTGTTTTTT
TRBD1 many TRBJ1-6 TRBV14 CASSLTGGMAPLHF TGTGCCAGCAGTTTGACAGGGGGCATGGCACCCCTCCACTTT
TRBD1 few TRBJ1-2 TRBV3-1 CASSQGDRESYYGYTF TGTGCCAGCAGCCAAGGGGACAGAGAAAGTTATTATGGCTACACCTTC
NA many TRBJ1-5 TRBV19 CASSRMPENQPQHF TGTGCCAGTAGTCGTATGCCGGAAAATCAGCCCCAGCATTTT
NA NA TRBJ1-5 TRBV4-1 CASSQDRGWGQPQHF TGCGCCAGCAGCCAAGACAGGGGATGGGGTCAGCCCCAGCATTTT
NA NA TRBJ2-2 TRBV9 CASSVGPNTGELFF TGTGCCAGCAGCGTAGGACCGAACACCGGGGAGCTGTTTTTT
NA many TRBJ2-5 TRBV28 CASSFPSLASTQETQYF TGTGCCAGCAGTTTCCCCTCTCTAGCCTCCACCCAAGAGACCCAGTACTTC
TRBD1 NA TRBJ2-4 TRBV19 CASSNGQGAAKNIQYF TGTGCCAGTAGTAACGGACAGGGGGCCGCCAAAAACATTCAGTACTTC
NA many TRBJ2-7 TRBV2 CASSEAPRYEQYF TGTGCCAGCAGTGAAGCGCCTAGATACGAGCAGTACTTC
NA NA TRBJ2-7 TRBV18 CASSPQGSHEQYF TGTGCCAGCTCACCACAGGGAAGCCACGAGCAGTACTTC
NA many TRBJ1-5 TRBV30 CAWSGQYMGPNQPQHF TGTGCCTGGAGCGGACAGTATATGGGTCCTAATCAGCCCCAGCATTTT
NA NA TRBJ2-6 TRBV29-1 CSVESLGRASGANALTF TGCAGCGTTGAATCGCTTGGCAGGGCATCTGGGGCCAACGCCCTGACTTTC
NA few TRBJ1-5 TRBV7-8 CASSLARETGTSNQPQHF TGTGCCAGCAGCTTAGCGAGGGAGACCGGGACAAGCAATCAGCCCCAGCATTTT
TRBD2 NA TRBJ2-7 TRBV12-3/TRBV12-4 CASSLVVGTSGSYEQYF TGTGCCAGCAGTTTGGTCGTAGGGACTAGCGGGAGTTACGAGCAGTACTTC
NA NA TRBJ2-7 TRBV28 CASRSSGHYEQYF TGTGCCAGCAGGAGTAGCGGACACTACGAGCAGTACTTC
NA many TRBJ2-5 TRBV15 CATSVWQSETYQETQYF TGTGCCACCAGCGTGTGGCAGAGCGAAACGTACCAAGAGACCCAGTACTTC
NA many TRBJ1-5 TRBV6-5 CASSYEKGDQPQHF TGTGCCAGCAGTTACGAGAAAGGAGATCAGCCCCAGCATTTT